This TCR beta chain derives from a study of T cell responses to AZD1222 COVID-19 vaccine (dated by TCRdb to the early 2020s). Regarding the study in general: Because spike-specific TCR depth and breadth did not differ between the two schedules, AZD1222 recipients who got a second dose at roughly 4 weeks were pooled with those who got a second dose at roughly 12 weeks. TCR sequencing covered more than 230 trial participants: about 210 given two doses of AZD1222 and approximately 26 given two doses of MenACWY control vaccine. Trial participants were enrolled by age into 18-55, 56-69 and 70-plus year subgroups, with approximately 150, 28 and 58 TCR-sequenced participants respectively.

The CDR3 regions of human TCRbeta chains were analyzed by immunosequencing. The original pipeline was this. TCRs in the repertoires were matched against a reference library of SARS-CoV-2-specific TCRs that had been generated with the MIRA antigen-specificity platform. Breadth was defined as the fraction of unique TCRs that were SARS-CoV-2-associated. Depth was defined as the fraction of total T cells that were SARS-CoV-2-associated. Using the MIRA data, each spike-specific TCR was assigned both to the spike region to which the TCR was reactive and to a CD4 or CD8 class. Log10-transformed breadth and depth values were compared by one-way ANOVA with Sidak's multiple comparisons tests. The table comes from immuneACCESS by way of TCRdb, which keeps in-frame sequences with V and J called. Part of the clones is missing from these tables; in studies checked, under half for an unresolved V gene and the rest for unknown reasons. Clone size and the V and J calls come from that table; the DNA yielded D and trimming. The sample includes some 130,000 clones, with roughly 90% observed a single time. Of the sample, around 1.6% falls within the top ten clones.

What the time point label conveys for this sample: baseline before first vaccination. Vaccinee samples were obtained from the UK trials COV001 and COV002, which included a single-blind randomized controlled phase 2/3 trial of AZD1222 (ChAdOx1 nCoV-19) in healthy adults. For TCRbeta chain sequencing, PBMC samples from trial participants were taken at day 0 and at day 28 after the second dose. What the research found in general, with its limitations: Vaccine-associated CD4 TCRs spanned the whole spike protein, with dominant responses in regions 160-218 and 743-854. Because no samples from the day 14 peak response were available, repertoires could be characterized only after the peak T cell response. Conclusions about previously exposed vaccinees are limited because only six or seven AZD1222 recipients were SARS-CoV-2 seropositive at baseline. After two AZD1222 doses, spike-specific TCR breadth and depth were significantly higher than at day 0 and than in MenACWY recipients. Most participants were white British and females outnumbered males, and the authors suggested that clonal diversity may have been underestimated. Epitopes outside the regions mutated in the B.1.351 and B.1.1.7 variants were reportedly recognized by nearly half of the unique spike-specific TCRs. The 56-69-year group was small, and its depth increase did not reach significance, likely because of low power.

This clone was recorded a few times. Its recognized antigen is unknown. There are no base qualities to consult, and no much larger clone falls within one base. Sample: peripheral blood, taken on day 0 of AZD1222 vaccination. The origin of this receptor is an adult in good health.

The nucleotide sequence is given as TGTGCCACCAGCAGATGGGGCCAACGGGACACTGAAGCTTTCTTT. Its protein product is CATSRWGQRDTEAFF. The V and J segments used are TRBV15 and TRBJ1-1; TRBD1 is perhaps the D gene, given 5 matching bases. In the germline V gene (reference sequence), CDR1 corresponds to LNHNV and CDR2 to YYDKDF. V was cut back by 2 bases and J by 3 bases, leaving a gap of 13 bases between them. The cysteine opens and the phenylalanine closes a CDR3 of 15 amino acids. Only the CDR3 part of the read is kept: 45 bases, read in frame from the first base.